Listed below are T cell receptor beta chains from one sample, sequenced in a study of blood T cell repertoires in COVID-19. Only in-frame clones appear in the TCRdb table, and some are missing; sequencing was by immunoSEQ multiplex PCR. Of 110,000 or so clones detected, around nine tenths appear once; the ten largest clones hold approximately 19%. Sequencing was carried out using peripheral blood. All receptors derive from a human donor with acute or convalescent COVID-19. The donor label of this sample is uncertain. CDR3s include the opening cysteine and the closing phenylalanine or tryptophan. A D gene is named only where the DNA matches it firmly. Only part of the rows carry a size: once, few, many, or a class if the clone is expanded.

>TRBV6-5|NA|NA|TRBJ1-2
TGTGCCAGCAGTTACGGGGGGTATGGCTACACCTTC
CASSYGGYGYTF
>TRBV2|NA|TRBD2|TRBJ2-7
TGTGCCGCCGCCAGGGTACCAAGCGGGAACGAGCAGTACTTC
CAAARVPSGNEQYF
>TRBV28|NA|NA|TRBJ2-3
TGTGCCAGCAGTTACCTAAGTACGCAGTATTTT
CASSYLSTQYF
>TRBV10-3|NA|NA|TRBJ1-1
TGTGCCATCAGTCTAGGGGGGAACACTGAAGCTTTCTTT
CAISLGGNTEAFF
>TRBV6-2/TRBV6-3|NA|NA|TRBJ1-3
TGTGCCAGCAGTTACGGAGGCTCTGGAAACACCATATATTTT
CASSYGGSGNTIYF
>TRBV5-1|few|NA|TRBJ1-2
TGCGCCAGCAGCTTAGGTGACAGGAACTATGGCTACACCTTC
CASSLGDRNYGYTF
>TRBV3-1/TRBV3-2|NA|NA|TRBJ1-5
TGTGCCAGCATAAACAGGGCCTATCAGCCCCAGCATTTT
CASINRAYQPQHF
>TRBV6-4|few|NA|TRBJ2-5
TGTGCCAGCAGTGATCAAAGCGGTGAGACCCAGTACTTC
CASSDQSGETQYF
>TRBV15|NA|NA|TRBJ1-1
TGTGCCACCAGCAGAGACCGGGCCCCCGGGGGAGCTTTCTTT
CATSRDRAPGGAFF
>TRBV9|NA|TRBD1|TRBJ1-3
TGTGCCAGCAGCGTAGGTCCTCCGTCGGGGACAGGGGGAAACACCATATATTTT
CASSVGPPSGTGGNTIYF
>TRBV30|NA|TRBD1|TRBJ1-2
TGTGCCTGGAGGCCAGGGGGATCTGGCTACACCTTC
CAWRPGGSGYTF
>TRBV28|NA|TRBD1|TRBJ2-4
TGTGCCAGCAGCTCATATGAGGGACAGAGAAACATTCAGTACTTC
CASSSYEGQRNIQYF
>TRBV18|NA|NA|TRBJ1-6
TGTGCCAGCTCAAGACAGGATAATTCACCCCTCCACTTT
CASSRQDNSPLHF
>TRBV21-1|NA|NA|TRBJ2-7
TGTGCCAGCAGCGTTCGACTAGCGGGAGCGGCCTACGAGCAGTACTTC
CASSVRLAGAAYEQYF
>TRBV7-9|NA|NA|TRBJ2-1
TGTGCCAGCCGCGGCCGTAGCTCCTACAATGAGCAGTTCTTC
CASRGRSSYNEQFF
>TRBV29-1|NA|TRBD2|TRBJ2-1
TGCAGCGTTGGTAGCGGGAGGGACTACAATGAGCAGTTCTTC
CSVGSGRDYNEQFF
>TRBV25-1|NA|NA|TRBJ1-1
TGTGCCAGCAGTGAATCCGCTTTCACAACTGAAGCTTTCTTT
CASSESAFTTEAFF
>TRBV5-1|NA|NA|TRBJ2-5
TGCGCCAGCAGGGCGGGGTGGAGAGAGACCCAGTACTTC
CASRAGWRETQYF
>TRBV28|NA|NA|TRBJ2-3
TGTGCCAGCAGTTTAGCGGGGCCCCTGAGTCATACGCAGTATTTT
CASSLAGPLSHTQYF
>TRBV28|NA|TRBD1|TRBJ1-1
TGTGCCAGCTCCATTCAGGGGGCCCCTGAAGCTTTCTTT
CASSIQGAPEAFF
>TRBV2|NA|NA|TRBJ2-1
TGTGCCAGCAGTGATGAAGGGGCAGAGTACAATGAGCAGTTCTTC
CASSDEGAEYNEQFF
>TRBV2|NA|NA|TRBJ1-2
TGTGCCAGCACGGGTTTTGGCTATGGCTACACCTTC
CASTGFGYGYTF
>TRBV15|NA|TRBD1|TRBJ1-2
TGTGCCACCAGCAGAGTCGGGACAGGGACCTATGGCTACACCTTC
CATSRVGTGTYGYTF
>TRBV19|NA|TRBD2|TRBJ2-5
TGTGCCAGTAGCTGGACTAGCCAAGAGACCCAGTACTTC
CASSWTSQETQYF
>TRBV5-5|NA|TRBD2|TRBJ2-1
TGTGCCAGCAGCTTGGTGCCCTGGGGGGGTGTCGATGAGCAGTTCTTC
CASSLVPWGGVDEQFF
>TRBV20-1|NA|NA|TRBJ1-2
TGCAGTGCTAGTGTTGGGTCGGGGTATGGCTACACCTTC
CSASVGSGYGYTF
>TRBV6-5|NA|NA|TRBJ1-2
TGTGCCAGCGCCACAGGGTCGCGGTATGGCTACACCTTC
CASATGSRYGYTF
>TRBV2|NA|NA|TRBJ1-1
TGTGCCAGCAGTGGTCAGACGGGGGAGAACACTGAAGCTTTCTTT
CASSGQTGENTEAFF
>TRBV3-1/TRBV3-2|NA|NA|TRBJ1-2
TGTGCCAGCAGCCGCATACAGGGTGGCTACACCTTC
CASSRIQGGYTF
>TRBV7-9|NA|NA|TRBJ2-1
TGTGCCAGCAGCTTAGCCGAGAATAAGCAGTTCTTC
CASSLAENKQFF
>TRBV19|NA|TRBD1|TRBJ1-4
TGTGCCAGTGGGGACAGGGGAGTGGCAAGTAATGAAAAACTGTTTTTT
CASGDRGVASNEKLFF
>TRBV19|NA|TRBD2|TRBJ2-3
TGTGCCAGTAGTATCGGGGGGAGTCGGATAGATACGCAGTATTTT
CASSIGGSRIDTQYF
>TRBV7-2|NA|NA|TRBJ1-5
TGTGCCAGCAGCTTAGCGACAGGTAGCAATCAGCCCCAGCATTTT
CASSLATGSNQPQHF
>TRBV7-3|NA|TRBD1|TRBJ2-1
TGTGCCAGCAGCTTAGGCCCAGACAGGGCCTACAACAATGAGCAGTTCTTC
CASSLGPDRAYNNEQFF
>TRBV6-2/TRBV6-3|NA|TRBD1|TRBJ2-1
TGTGCCAGCAGTTACCCTGGGACAGGGGACCCGTCGGATGAGCAGTTCTTC
CASSYPGTGDPSDEQFF
>TRBV19|NA|TRBD1|TRBJ2-7
TGTGCCAGTAGTACGAAGGGGACAGGGGGTAGAGGCGAGCAGTACTTC
CASSTKGTGGRGEQYF
>TRBV7-2|NA|NA|TRBJ1-6
TGTGCCAGCAGCCCACAGGCGGGGGGACGGAGGAATTCACCCCTCCACTTT
CASSPQAGGRRNSPLHF
>TRBV5-4|NA|NA|TRBJ1-4
TGTGCCAGCAGCTTAGAGAAGGGGAGGGAAAAACTGTTTTTT
CASSLEKGREKLFF
>TRBV7-3|NA|TRBD2|TRBJ2-5
TGTGCCAGAACTAGCGGGGTCCAAGAGACCCAGTACTTC
CARTSGVQETQYF
>TRBV9|NA|NA|TRBJ1-6
TGTGCCAGCAGCGTCACCACAGGAAATTCACCCCTCCACTTT
CASSVTTGNSPLHF
>TRBV5-4|NA|TRBD1|TRBJ1-2
TGTGCCAGCAGCCGCCTCACAGGGGATTGGCATGGCTACACCTTC
CASSRLTGDWHGYTF
>TRBV10-3|once|TRBD2|TRBJ2-7
TGTGCCATCAGTGACAACTATCGGACTAGCGGGAGCAAATACGAGCAGTACTTC
CAISDNYRTSGSKYEQYF
>TRBV6-5|NA|NA|TRBJ1-3
TGTGCCAGCAGTTCTCAGGGCCCCTTGAGGGGAAACACCATATATTTT
CASSSQGPLRGNTIYF
>TRBV7-9|few|TRBD1|TRBJ2-7
TGTGCCAGCAGCTCCGGGTCCGGGACAGGCAACTACGAGCAGTACTTC
CASSSGSGTGNYEQYF
>TRBV4-1|NA|NA|TRBJ2-5
TGCGCCAGCAGCCAAGATTTTCGGAGTATTGAGACCCAGTACTTC
CASSQDFRSIETQYF
>TRBV2|NA|NA|TRBJ1-2
TGTGCCAGCAGTGAAGCGGGAGCATACACCTTC
CASSEAGAYTF
>TRBV27|NA|NA|TRBJ1-1
TGTGCCAGCAGGAGAGGCCTGAACACTGAAGCTTTCTTT
CASRRGLNTEAFF
>TRBV28|NA|NA|TRBJ2-1
TGTGCCAGCAAGGAGAGCGGCGGTCGGGTTGGGCAGTTCTTC
CASKESGGRVGQFF
>TRBV28|NA|NA|TRBJ1-5
TGTGCCAGCAGTTTACGTCCCCAGCATTTT
CASSLRPQHF
>TRBV27|NA|NA|TRBJ2-3
TGTGCCAGCAGTCGGAGGGGAGTATTCACAGATACGCAGTATTTT
CASSRRGVFTDTQYF
>TRBV19|NA|TRBD2|TRBJ2-1
TGTGCCAGTAGTACCCCCGGGACTAACTACAATGAGCAGTTCTTC
CASSTPGTNYNEQFF
>TRBV6-2/TRBV6-3|NA|TRBD1|TRBJ1-6
TGTGCCAGCAGCTCTACAGGGGGGAACTCACCCCTCCACTTT
CASSSTGGNSPLHF
>TRBV7-6|NA|TRBD2|TRBJ2-3
TGTGCCAGCAGCTTCGGGCGCGCTAGCGGGAGCCTCAGCAGGCAGTATTTT
CASSFGRASGSLSRQYF
>TRBV9|NA|NA|TRBJ1-2
TGTGCCAGCAGCTCCCATGTGGGGGGAAATAACTATGGCTACACCTTC
CASSSHVGGNNYGYTF
>TRBV7-2|NA|TRBD1|TRBJ2-1
TGTGCCAGCAGCTATCGCCAAACAGGGGATGAGCAGTTCTTC
CASSYRQTGDEQFF